These 22 T cell receptor beta chains were all obtained from the same sample, sequenced in a study of blood T cell repertoires in COVID-19. The table came from immunoSEQ multiplex PCR; TCRdb's copy has only in-frame clones and leaves some out. The profile covers about 240,000 clones, with 87% appearing a single time and 2% to 3% taken by the ten largest. The sequenced sample consisted of PBMCs or T cells enriched from blood (not recorded which). These receptors all stem from a woman under 40 with acute COVID-19.

J is TRBJ1-1 and V is TRBV6-5; D might be TRBD1 (5 bases). V was shortened by 2 bases and J by 0 bases, with 7 bases between the two germline ends. Germline-derived CDR1 and CDR2 are MNHEY and SVGAGI. This CDR3 region has 14 residues. The CDR3 protein is CASSYMGLNTEAFF. The CDR3, as DNA: TGTGCCAGCAGTTACATGGGGCTGAACACTGAAGCTTTCTTT.

The chain employs TRBV7-6 and TRBJ2-3, with 7 bases matching TRBD1. In germline, CDR1 is SGHVS, CDR2 FNYEAQ. V was pared by 1 base and J by 3 bases, with 10 bases of the junction left unmatched. The length of the CDR3 is 17 residues. The CDR3 DNA sequence: TGTGCCAGCAGCTTAGAAGCCGACAGGGAAATGACAGATACGCAGTATTTT. The encoded protein is CASSLEADREMTDTQYF.

The chain carries TRBV4-3 and TRBJ1-3; D not certain. This CDR3 spans 14 amino acids. The V gene's germline CDR1 is LGHNA and CDR2 YSLEER. V gave up 0 bases and J gave up 3 bases, with 6 bases separating them. CDR3 region: CASSQDSNGNTIYF. In nucleotides, the CDR3 is TGCGCCAGCAGCCAAGATTCCAATGGAAACACCATATATTTT.

The chain uses TRBV6-5 and TRBJ2-7; 9 nucleotides line up with TRBD2. V lost 2 bases, J lost 4 bases, and 6 bases stayed unmatched. The CDR3 covers 15 residues. From germline, CDR1 is MNHEY and CDR2 SVGAGI. The CDR3 is CASSYGASGDYEQYF. CDR3 DNA sequence: TGTGCCAGCAGTTACGGGGCTAGCGGGGATTACGAGCAGTACTTC.

The rearrangement links TRBV4-3 to TRBJ2-1; 11 bases align to TRBD2. Trimming removed 1 base from V and 4 bases from J; junction bases left unmatched: 6. The CDR3 sequence is 17 residues long. In germline, CDR1 is LGHNA, CDR2 YSLEER. Here the CDR3 DNA reads TGCGCCAGCAGCCAAGCCCTAGCGGGGGGCCAATACAATGAGCAGTTCTTC. Protein sequence: CASSQALAGGQYNEQFF.

The CDR3 loop reads CSASGQGRTYEQYF. CDR3 nucleotides: TGCAGTGCTAGTGGACAGGGAAGGACCTACGAGCAGTACTTC. This chain links TRBV20-1 with TRBJ2-7, with 8 nucleotides matching TRBD1. After removal of 3 bases from V and 2 bases from J, the junction contained 6 bases not matched to a gene. Looked up from germline, CDR1 is DFQATT and CDR2 is SNEGSKA (reference sequence). The CDR3 has 14 amino acids.

This clone was detected a few times. The chain has TRBV5-1 and TRBJ1-4, with D tentatively TRBD1 (6 bases). Per germline, CDR1 SGHRS and CDR2 YFSETQ. This CDR3 comprises 14 residues. Trimming left V 0 bases short and J 10 bases short, with 13 bases between. The CDR3 sequence is CASSLDGQPGKLFF. Here the CDR3 DNA reads TGCGCCAGCAGCTTGGACGGACAGCCGGGAAAACTGTTTTTT.

This clone was seen more than once but under ten times. CDR3 loop: CASSATTSGGSSEQFF. The CDR3 DNA reads TGTGCCAGCAGCGCCACGACTAGCGGGGGATCCTCTGAGCAGTTCTTC. The V and J genes are TRBV7-9 and TRBJ2-1; TRBD2 matches 12 bases. The CDR3 covers 16 residues. The V segment lost 5 bases and the J segment 9 bases; nucleotides outside the gene matches: 11. Germline V CDR1 and CDR2: SEHNR, FQNEAQ (reference sequence).

V gene TRBV9 combines with J gene TRBJ2-2; TRBD1 is a possible D gene (6 bases). The length of the CDR3 is 17 residues. Trimming stripped 4 bases from V and 6 bases from J, with 22 bases between. Germline CDR1 and CDR2: SGDLS and YYNGEE. In DNA form, the CDR3 reads TGTGCCAGCAGCCCAGGTCGGGTGGGGGCTCTTTCCGGGGAGCTGTTTTTT. Translating it yields CASSPGRVGALSGELFF.

The V gene is TRBV11-3, the J gene TRBJ2-3; 12 bases are a match to TRBD1. Losses at the gene ends were 5 bases for V and 4 bases for J; bases not matched to a gene: 10. CDR3 size: 17 residues. Germline V lookup: CDR1 SGHNT, CDR2 YENEEA. Written as DNA, the CDR3 is TGTGCCAGCAGCACCGGGACAGGGGGCGCGAGGGCAGATACGCAGTATTTT. Protein sequence: CASSTGTGGARADTQYF.

This clone has only a few counts. The V gene is TRBV19, the J gene TRBJ1-2, with 8 bases lining up with TRBD1. In germline, CDR1 is LNHDA, CDR2 SQIVND (reference sequence). The CDR3 covers 17 residues. The V segment lost 9 bases and the J segment 1 base; nucleotides outside the gene matches: 16. CDR3 region: CASKPQTGATFNYGYTF. The CDR3 bases are TGTGCCAGCAAACCTCAGACAGGGGCGACCTTTAACTATGGCTACACCTTC.

The chain uses TRBV19 and TRBJ2-5, with TRBD2 matching over 7 bases. The V gene's germline CDR1 is LNHDA and CDR2 SQIVND (reference sequence). The length of the CDR3 is 15 residues. V lost 1 base to trimming and J lost 4 bases; unmatched junction nucleotides: 6. The CDR3: CASSIGDGEGETQYF. CDR3 bases: TGTGCCAGTAGTATAGGGGACGGGGAGGGAGAGACCCAGTACTTC.

The chain employs TRBV19 and TRBJ1-5, with D maybe TRBD1 (6 bases). Germline V gives CDR1 LNHDA, CDR2 SQIVND (reference sequence). The V end lost 9 bases, the J end lost 10 bases, and 25 bases lay between the germline ends. The CDR3 sequence is 15 residues long. The CDR3 DNA reads as TGTGCCAGCACTCAGGGGTCACCCGATGTATTTCCCCAGCATTTT. This sequence encodes CASTQGSPDVFPQHF.

The chain employs TRBV3-1 (or the pseudogene TRBV3-2) and TRBJ2-3; 10 bases agree with TRBD2. Germline V gene lookup returns CDR1 LGHDT and CDR2 YNNKEL (reference sequence). This CDR3 is 16 amino acids long. The V segment lost 3 bases and the J segment 2 bases; nucleotides outside the gene matches: 5. The CDR3 loop reads CASSHQTSGPTDTQYF. The CDR3 DNA follows: TGTGCCAGCAGCCACCAGACTAGCGGGCCCACAGATACGCAGTATTTT.

CDR3 nucleotides: TGCGCCAGCAGCAGGACGGGAGCCCTTAATGAAAAACTGTTTTTT. It is translated as CASSRTGALNEKLFF. This chain connects TRBV5-1 to TRBJ1-4; D is ambiguous. The CDR3 is 15 residues long. Trimming removed 4 bases at V and 4 bases at J, with 14 bases between. Germline-derived CDR1 and CDR2 are SGHRS and YFSETQ.

The chain uses TRBV7-2 and TRBJ1-5; TRBD1 matches at 7 bases. The germline V gene encodes CDR1 SGHTA and CDR2 FQGNSA. The J segment lost 0 bases and the V segment lost 5 bases, leaving 4 bases of the junction unmatched. The length of the CDR3 is 15 residues. CDR3 nucleotides: TGTGCCAGCAGCGTGGACAGGAATAGCAATCAGCCCCAGCATTTT. This translates into CASSVDRNSNQPQHF.

The rearrangement joins TRBV5-5 to TRBJ2-7, with 7 bases lining up with TRBD2. Germline CDR1 and CDR2: SGHKS and YYEKEE (reference sequence). Trimming took 0 bases from V and 4 from J; bases not matched to a gene: 16. The CDR3 contains 18 residues. CDR3 sequence (DNA): TGTGCCAGCAGCTTGGGGTCGGGGGGATCTGTAGGAAGGTACGAGCAGTACTTC. The encoded protein is CASSLGSGGSVGRYEQYF.

Only one count was recorded for this clone. The V gene is TRBV29-1, the J gene TRBJ1-2; TRBD1 agrees at 8 bases. The CDR3 is 12 residues long. The germline gives CDR1 SQVTM, CDR2 ANQGSEA. V lost 3 bases to trimming and J lost 8 bases; unmatched junction nucleotides: 5. CDR3 DNA sequence: TGCAGCGTTGAGGGACAGGCCTCCGGCTACACCTTC. It is translated as CSVEGQASGYTF.

V is TRBV7-9 and J is TRBJ1-1, with D perhaps TRBD1 (5 bases). The CDR3 runs to 13 residues. Trimming pared 5 bases from V and 4 bases from J, leaving 11 bases between. From germline, CDR1 is SEHNR and CDR2 FQNEAQ (reference sequence). CDR3: CASSPRGGTEAFF. The CDR3 DNA follows: TGTGCCAGCAGCCCGAGGGGAGGCACTGAAGCTTTCTTT.

The chain joins TRBV10-3 to TRBJ1-6, with 10 bases identical to TRBD1. Germline trimming cut 7 bases from V and 7 bases from J; bases unmatched to any gene: 4. The CDR3 loop spans 14 amino acids. CDR1 and CDR2 (germline): ENHRY, SYGVKD. The CDR3 protein is CAIKTGGANSPLHF. DNA for the CDR3: TGTGCCATCAAGACAGGGGGCGCAAATTCACCCCTCCACTTT.

The rearrangement links TRBV29-1 to TRBJ2-7; 7 positions match TRBD1. Germline V gene lookup returns CDR1 SQVTM and CDR2 ANQGSEA. This CDR3 contains 12 residues. Germline trimming cut 4 bases from V and 4 bases from J; bases unmatched to any gene: 4. CDR3 nucleotide sequence: TGCAGCGTTGGCAGGGACAGTTACGAGCAGTACTTC. This translates into CSVGRDSYEQYF.

The chain recombines TRBV9 with TRBJ1-1; 8 bases match TRBD1. Germline V CDR1 and CDR2: SGDLS, YYNGEE. The CDR3 consists of 14 residues. With V trimmed by 2 bases and J by 2 bases, 2 bases remained unmatched. The CDR3 reads CASSVTGANTEAFF. The CDR3 nucleotides are TGTGCCAGCAGCGTGACAGGGGCAAACACTGAAGCTTTCTTT.